The clone carrying this T cell receptor (beta chain) was counted many times. Its target is unknown. These data come from a study of T cells in Graves' hyperthyroidism and ophthalmopathy. Regions amplified from RNA transcripts were the TCR beta CDR3 regions. A set of HTBI primers served as the primers for a first-round RT-PCR of the TCR CDR3. TCRdb analysed the multiplex PCR reads with MiXCR anew, one entry per CDR3 protein. The profile shows 350,000 to 400,000 distinct CDR3 sequences, about 16% of them singletons. Notes on the study in general: Ophthalmopathy could be told apart from stable hyperthyroidism with a 13 V-J model. Within blood appeared most thyroid clonotypes that had expanded above 0.001.

Researchers defined stable Graves' hyperthyroidism as no ophthalmopathy progression within 18 months. The authors took PBMCs from 9.5 to 10 ml fresh peripheral blood. Material for sequencing was blood. The origin of this receptor is a woman in her twenties or thirties with Graves' hyperthyroidism.

CDR3 sequence reads: CASSERSDRGSSYNEQFF. For the CDR3, the DNA is TGTGCCAGCAGTGAAAGGTCTGACCGCGGGAGCTCCTACAATGAGCAGTTCTTC. The chain recombines TRBV2 with TRBJ2-1, with 7 bases lining up with TRBD2. The CDR3 length is 18 residues. V lost 2 bases to trimming and J lost 0 bases; unmatched junction nucleotides: 10. Germline CDR1 SNHLY, CDR2 FYNNEI.